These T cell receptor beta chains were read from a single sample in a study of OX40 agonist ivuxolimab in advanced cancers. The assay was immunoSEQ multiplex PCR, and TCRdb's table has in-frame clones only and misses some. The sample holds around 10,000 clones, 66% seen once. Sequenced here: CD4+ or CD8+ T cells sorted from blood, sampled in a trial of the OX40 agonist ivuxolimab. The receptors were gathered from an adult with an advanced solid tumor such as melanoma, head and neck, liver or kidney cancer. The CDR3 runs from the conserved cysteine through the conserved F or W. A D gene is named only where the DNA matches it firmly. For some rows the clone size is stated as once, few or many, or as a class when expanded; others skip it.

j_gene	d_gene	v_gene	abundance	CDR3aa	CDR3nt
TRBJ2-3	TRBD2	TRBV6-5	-	CASSFAGGQDTQYF	TGTGCCAGCAGTTTTGCGGGAGGCCAAGATACGCAGTATTTT
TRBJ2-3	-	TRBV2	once	CASRDQGDTQYF	TGTGCCAGCAGGGACCAGGGTGATACGCAGTATTTT
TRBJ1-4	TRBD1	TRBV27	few	CASYASNRGGEKLFF	TGTGCCAGCTACGCAAGTAACAGGGGTGGTGAAAAACTGTTTTTT
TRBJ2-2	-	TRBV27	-	CASQKTGGGTGELFF	TGTGCCAGCCAAAAAACAGGGGGGGGCACCGGGGAGCTGTTTTTT
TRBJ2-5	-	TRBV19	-	CASSIAQGETQYF	TGTGCCAGTAGTATTGCCCAGGGGGAGACCCAGTACTTC
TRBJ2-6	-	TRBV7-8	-	CASSYCYPQSRANVLTF	TGTGCCAGCAGCTATTGTTACCCACAAAGTCGGGCCAACGTCCTGACTTTC
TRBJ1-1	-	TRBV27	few	CASTPQRGNTEAFF	TGTGCCAGCACTCCCCAGCGGGGGAACACTGAAGCTTTCTTT
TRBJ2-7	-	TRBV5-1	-	CASSLQGAGYEQYF	TGCGCCAGCAGTTTACAGGGTGCGGGATACGAGCAGTACTTC
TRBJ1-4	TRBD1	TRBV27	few	CASSLYGDSNEKLFF	TGTGCCAGCAGTTTATATGGGGACAGTAATGAAAAACTGTTTTTT
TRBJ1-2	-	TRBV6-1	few	CASSEAGRDDGYTF	TGTGCCAGCAGTGAAGCAGGGAGGGATGATGGCTACACCTTC
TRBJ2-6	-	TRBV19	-	CASSISLSGANVLTF	TGTGCCAGTAGTATAAGCCTCTCTGGGGCCAACGTCCTGACTTTC
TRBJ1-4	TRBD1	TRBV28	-	CASSLLQGARLDEKLFF	TGTGCCAGCAGTTTATTACAGGGGGCGAGGTTAGATGAAAAACTGTTTTTT
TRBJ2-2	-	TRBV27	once	CASSLSSPSSNTGELFF	TGTGCCAGCAGTTTAAGCAGCCCGAGTTCGAACACCGGGGAGCTGTTTTTT
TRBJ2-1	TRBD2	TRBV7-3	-	CASSISGRESNEQFF	TGTGCCAGCAGCATTAGCGGGAGGGAGTCCAATGAGCAGTTCTTC
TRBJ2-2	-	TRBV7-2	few	CASSRTGELFF	TGTGCCAGCAGCCGTACCGGGGAGCTGTTTTTT
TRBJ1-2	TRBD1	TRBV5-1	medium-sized	CASSPGTGGDGYTF	TGCGCCAGCAGCCCGGGGACAGGAGGAGATGGCTACACCTTC
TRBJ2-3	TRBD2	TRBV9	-	CASSVAGGAGTDTQYF	TGTGCCAGCAGCGTAGCCGGGGGGGCCGGGACAGATACGCAGTATTTT
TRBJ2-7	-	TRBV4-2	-	CASNNFDRPGDEQYF	TGTGCCAGCAACAACTTCGACAGGCCTGGGGACGAGCAGTACTTC
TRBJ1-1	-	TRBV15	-	CATSTPGANTEAFF	TGTGCCACCAGCACACCGGGAGCTAACACTGAAGCTTTCTTT
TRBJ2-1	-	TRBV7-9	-	CASSLAPQISYNEQFF	TGTGCCAGCAGCTTAGCGCCCCAAATCTCCTACAATGAGCAGTTCTTC
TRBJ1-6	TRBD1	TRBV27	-	CASSLAQGAANSPLHF	TGTGCCAGCAGTTTAGCCCAGGGGGCGGCTAATTCACCCCTCCACTTT
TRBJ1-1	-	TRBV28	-	CASNTGRVEAFF	TGTGCCAGCAACACAGGACGGGTAGAGGCTTTCTTT
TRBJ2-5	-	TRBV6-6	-	CASSPTGSQETQYF	TGTGCCAGCAGCCCCACAGGGTCGCAAGAGACCCAGTACTTC
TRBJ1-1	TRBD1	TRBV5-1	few	CASSFGQGEGTEAFF	TGCGCCAGCAGCTTTGGACAGGGAGAGGGCACTGAAGCTTTCTTT
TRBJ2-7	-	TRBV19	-	CASSMGVASYYEQYF	TGTGCCAGTAGTATGGGGGTAGCGAGCTACTACGAGCAGTACTTC
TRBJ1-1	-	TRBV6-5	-	CASTLAANTEAFF	TGTGCCAGCACCTTGGCCGCGAACACTGAAGCTTTCTTT
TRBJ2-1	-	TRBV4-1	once	CASSQVRYNEQFF	TGCGCCAGCAGCCAAGTCCGTTACAATGAGCAGTTCTTC
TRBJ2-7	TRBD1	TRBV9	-	CASSVGGQGAGEQYF	TGTGCCAGCAGCGTAGGAGGTCAGGGGGCGGGGGAGCAGTACTTC
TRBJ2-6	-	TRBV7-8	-	CASSSQESGANVLTF	TGTGCCAGCAGCTCGCAGGAGTCTGGGGCCAACGTCCTGACTTTC
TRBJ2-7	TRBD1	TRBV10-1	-	CASSGTGVYEQYF	TGCGCCAGCAGTGGAACAGGGGTCTACGAGCAGTACTTC
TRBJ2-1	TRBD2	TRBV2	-	CASISLGTSLSYNEQFF	TGTGCCAGCATCTCTCTCGGGACTAGCCTATCCTACAATGAGCAGTTCTTC
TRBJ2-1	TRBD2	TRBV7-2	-	CASSSSHLGLGLDEQFF	TGTGCCAGCAGCTCCTCCCATCTGGGACTAGGTCTCGATGAGCAGTTCTTC
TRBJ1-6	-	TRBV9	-	CASSVGYRDNSPLHF	TGTGCCAGCAGCGTAGGTTACAGGGACAATTCACCCCTCCACTTT
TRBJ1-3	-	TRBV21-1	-	CASSKAQGNTIYF	TGTGCCAGCAGCAAAGCGCAGGGGAACACCATATATTTT
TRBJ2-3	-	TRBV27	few	CASRAFADTQYF	TGTGCCAGCAGGGCCTTCGCAGATACGCAGTATTTT
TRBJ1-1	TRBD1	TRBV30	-	CAWIEGQGLTEAFF	TGTGCCTGGATTGAGGGACAGGGCTTGACTGAAGCTTTCTTT
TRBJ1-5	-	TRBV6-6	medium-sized	CASTYGLSGEQPQHF	TGTGCCAGCACCTACGGGCTCTCTGGGGAACAGCCCCAGCATTTT
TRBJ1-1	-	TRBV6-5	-	CASRSRGGPEAFF	TGTGCCAGCAGATCGAGGGGTGGGCCTGAAGCTTTCTTT
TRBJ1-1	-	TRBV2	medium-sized	CASSEGSGVGTEAFF	TGTGCCAGCAGTGAAGGTTCGGGCGTAGGCACTGAAGCTTTCTTT
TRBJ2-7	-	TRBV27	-	CASSLSTPYEQYF	TGTGCCAGCAGTTTATCTACCCCCTACGAGCAGTACTTC
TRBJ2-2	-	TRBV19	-	CASPDDTGELFF	TGTGCCAGCCCGGATGACACCGGGGAGCTGTTTTTT
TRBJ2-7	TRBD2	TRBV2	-	CASSWTSGADGEQYF	TGTGCCAGCAGTTGGACTAGCGGGGCTGATGGCGAGCAGTACTTC
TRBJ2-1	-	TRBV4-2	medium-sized	CASSQDGTAAYNEQFF	TGTGCCAGCAGCCAAGACGGGACCGCCGCCTACAATGAGCAGTTCTTC
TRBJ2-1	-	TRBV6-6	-	CASGRYYNEQFF	TGTGCCAGCGGGAGATACTACAATGAGCAGTTCTTC
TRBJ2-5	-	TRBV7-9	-	CASSREETQYF	TGTGCCAGCAGCCGCGAAGAGACCCAGTACTTC
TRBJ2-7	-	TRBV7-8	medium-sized	CATEGSKYEQYF	TGTGCCACCGAGGGGAGTAAATACGAGCAGTACTTC